The present T cell receptor (beta chain) was sequenced within a study of identical twins (dated by TCRdb to between 2015 and 2016). As for the study more broadly: To test whether fetal clonotypes persist, the study used deep sequencing on TCR alpha and beta repertoires from monozygotic twins, unrelated adults of various ages, and cord blood. To rule out contamination, replicate twin experiments were performed at different times with different library preparation protocols.

CDR1 and CDR2 are drawn from the germline V gene (reference sequence): SGHAT, FQDESV. Inclusive of the bounding cysteine and phenylalanine, the CDR3 is 15 residues long. Here the CDR3 DNA is all that survives: 45 bases in frame from base 1. Clipping removes 5 bases from V and 2 bases from J, with 7 as the unmatched junction base count. Points on this clonotype: Its cognate antigen has yet to be identified. Per-base quality was not reported, and no clone a single base away is much larger than it.

Preparation of the library involved 5' RACE. Instrument on record: Illumina HiSeq 2000. Template switching added a universal primer binding site, and the final cDNA carried a unique molecular identifier that allowed TCR cDNA molecules to be counted accurately. First-strand cDNA for TCR alpha and beta chains was synthesized from specific primers in the conserved constant-segment region. To control for contamination, every cDNA library was double barcoded, receiving both a SMART-Mk sample barcode and Illumina barcodes. Two successive PCR steps introduced TruSeq adapter sequences along with Illumina sample barcodes. The Illumina HiSeq platform was used with custom primers to sequence TCR alpha and beta cDNA libraries. In the authors' own workflow: MiGEC processed the raw reads to extract unique molecular identifiers, while MiXCR was used to determine the CDR3 positions. Recombination models were inferred per individual with the repgenHMM and IGoR tools using an EM algorithm. Shared clonotypes were analyzed with the tcR package in R, and sharing was normalized by the product of cloneset sizes. To study raw recombination without the effects of thymic and clonal selection, out-of-frame nonproductive sequences were analyzed. The raw public reads went through TCRdb reprocessing: fastp at Q25, MiXCR clone calling, in-frame beta chains kept. A single entry per CDR3 protein holds the most common genes and DNA from its merged rows. TCRdb's processing, not the authors', yielded these V and J calls. For this sample the table gives hundreds of thousands of distinct CDR3 sequences, of which 8.5% to 9% were detected only once. In total, the top ten clones hold approximately 0.96% of the sample.

What the work shows at the level of the full study, not this receptor alone: Zero-insertion analyses could be partly confounded by invariant T cells such as MAIT and iNKT, although diverse VJ usage argued against such confounding for most clonotypes. In beta out-of-frame sequences, excess twin sharing was weaker, because having fewer shared sequences lowered the signal-to-noise ratio. Compared with coincidental sharing between unrelated individuals, out-of-frame TCR alpha sequences shared between twins had an excess of sequences with low generation probability. Recombination models systematically underestimated out-of-frame TCR alpha sharing in monozygotic twins but agreed with sharing between unrelated individuals. Abundant cord blood beta clonotypes carried fewer insertions; young adult naive repertoires showed a weaker similar trend, while memory repertoires showed none. Because the same donors could not be followed over many years, conclusions were based on cross-sectional statistical analysis.

Every donor was a healthy Caucasian. The twin cohort consisted of three pairs of female monozygotic twins, all aged about 18 to 30 years. The RNA used for TCR libraries was isolated from peripheral blood mononuclear cells. This same sample was also part of a study on yellow fever vaccine responses in identical twins. The second study's authors report: According to the authors, in identical twins the way T cells responded to vaccination appeared partly convergent and partly personalized. Focusing on identical twins, the study followed the T cell clones that responded to the vaccine, and did so with precision.

Specimen: PBMCs. This chain joins TRBV11-1 to TRBJ2-7; the junction holds 9 bases that match TRBD1. The receptor was isolated from a woman in her late teens or twenties in good health. For the CDR3, the sequence is CASSRGQGSPYEQYF. The nucleotide sequence is given as TGTGCCAGCAGCCGTGGACAGGGGAGCCCCTACGAGCAGTACTTC.